The next 14 T cell receptor beta chains were all read from a single sample in a study of T cell repertoires in cytomegalovirus infection (dated by TCRdb to about 2019). The reads were generated on an Illumina HiSeq 1500. Clones were called with MiXCR by TCRdb after fastp trimmed the public reads at Q25, and only in-frame beta chains were retained. Duplicate CDR3 protein sequences are folded into a single record with the most common DNA and genes. Here the sample has approximately 150,000 distinct CDR3 sequences; 6.5% occur a single time. The biggest ten clones account for 15% to 20% of the sample. Sequenced: PBMCs. These receptors were obtained from a human donor in good health (CMV status not recorded). Some clones in this sample may be carry-over from other donors' samples.

In this sample, this clonotype turned up many times. The chain has TRBV18 and TRBJ1-4, with D possibly TRBD1 on 6 matching bases. This CDR3 spans 16 amino acids. V lost 6 bases, J lost 4 bases, and 18 bases lay in between. Germline values: CDR1 KGHSH, CDR2 LQKENI. CDR3 sequence: CASSMGAPRINEKLFF. Written as DNA, the CDR3 is TGTGCCAGCTCGATGGGGGCCCCCCGCATTAATGAAAAACTGTTTTTT.

The rearrangement links TRBV9 to TRBJ1-2; 9 bases are shared with TRBD1. Germline V gives CDR1 SGDLS, CDR2 YYNGEE. Trimming removed 4 bases from V and 7 bases from J; junction bases left unmatched: 8. This CDR3 spans 14 amino acids. CDR3 sequence (DNA): TGTGCCAGCAGCCCTCGGACAGGGGTAGGTGGCTACACCTTC. This codes for CASSPRTGVGGYTF. Full variable domain (rest looked up from reference TRBV9 and TRBJ1-2): DSGVTQTPKHLITATGQRVTLRCSPRSGDLSVYWYQQSLDQGLQFLIQYYNGEERAKGNILERFSAQQFPDLHSELNLSSLELGDSALYFCASSPRTGVGGYTFGSGTRLTVV.

This clonotype was observed at least ten times. The chain carries TRBV12-3 or TRBV12-4 and TRBJ1-2; 9 nucleotides line up with TRBD1. The CDR3 has 14 amino acids. The ends lost 6 bases at V and 6 bases at J; junction bases unmatched: 8. The CDR3 region has the DNA TGTGCCAGCAGCCCCGGACAGGGGTTGGATGGCTACACCTTC. Residues: CASSPGQGLDGYTF.

This clonotype showed up many times. The CDR3 loop reads CASSRQGPPLNTEAFF. The CDR3 bases are TGTGCCAGCAGCCGACAGGGGCCCCCCTTGAACACTGAAGCTTTCTTT. V usage is TRBV7-2 and J usage is TRBJ1-1, with 8 bases lining up with TRBD1. After removal of 5 bases from V and 0 bases from J, the junction contained 8 bases not matched to a gene. Germline loops: CDR1 SGHTA, CDR2 FQGNSA. This CDR3 comprises 16 residues.

The chain links TRBV15 to TRBJ2-2; the D call may be TRBD1 or TRBD2 (6 bases each). Germline assignment: CDR1 LNHNV and CDR2 YYDKDF (reference sequence). The CDR3 spans 13 residues. V lost 6 bases and J lost 4, with 9 bases in between. The DNA for the CDR3 is TGTGCCACCAGGGAGGGGGGCACCGGGGAGCTGTTTTTT. Amino acids: CATREGGTGELFF. The variable domain in full, with the rest retrieved from reference TRBV15 and TRBJ2-2, is DAMVIQNPRYQVTQFGKPVTLSCSQTLNHNVMYWYQQKSSQAPKLLFHYYDKDFNNEADTPDNFQSRRPNTSFCFLDIRSPGLGDTAMYLCATREGGTGELFFGEGSRLTVL.

This sequence joins TRBV24-1 and TRBJ2-1; maybe TRBD2 (5 bases). Germline-derived CDR1 and CDR2 are KGHDR and SFDVKD. CDR3 length: 14 amino acids. Trimming took off 3 bases at V and 10 bases at J, with 15 bases between the two ends. CDR3 bases: TGTGCCACCAGTGATCCCGGACTGAGTGAGGAGCAGTTCTTC. This codes for CATSDPGLSEEQFF.

On this clonotype: A single base separates this from a much larger clone, so it may be a read error. The chain combines TRBV28 with TRBJ1-5; D unresolved. The CDR3 sequence is 17 residues long. Germline CDR1 MDHEN, CDR2 SYDVKM. Trimming cost V 5 bases and J 5 bases, with 22 bases left between them. DNA for the CDR3: TGTGCCAGCAGTACCCTTGGACTGGGAATCATCCATCAGCCCCAGCATTTT. Its translation is CASSTLGLGIIHQPQHF.

There are many counts of this clonotype. The chain links TRBV7-2 to TRBJ2-5, with 7 bases identical to TRBD1. V lost 4 bases and J lost 4; bases outside the gene matches: 6. Germline V gene data show CDR1 as SGHTA and CDR2 as FQGNSA. The CDR3 contains 14 residues. This CDR3 reads CASSSRTGPETQYF. The CDR3 nucleotides read TGTGCCAGCAGCTCACGGACAGGCCCAGAGACCCAGTACTTC.

At least ten counts were recorded for this clonotype. This chain links TRBV2 with TRBJ1-1; no clear D. The CDR3 is 14 residues long. V shed 7 bases and J shed 4 bases, with 16 bases lying between them. CDR1 and CDR2 from the germline V gene are SNHLY and FYNNEI. CDR3 nucleotides: TGTGCCAGCATCCCGCGGCTTCCGGTCACTGAAGCTTTCTTT. Protein: CASIPRLPVTEAFF.

This clonotype has at least ten counts. The chain joins TRBV19 to TRBJ1-2, with a tentative D call TRBD1 (6 bases). Germline V CDR1 and CDR2: LNHDA, SQIVND (reference sequence). There are 15 residues in the CDR3. Trimming left V 2 bases short and J 4 bases short, with 14 bases between. The CDR3 is CASSIFGRGAYGYTF. The DNA for the CDR3 is TGTGCCAGTAGTATATTTGGCAGGGGAGCCTATGGCTACACCTTC. Looking up the rest from reference TRBV19 and TRBJ1-2 gives the full variable domain: DGGITQSPKYLFRKEGQNVTLSCEQNLNHDAMYWYRQDPGQGLRLIYYSQIVNDFQKGDIAEGYSVSREKKESFPLTVTSAQKNPTAFYLCASSIFGRGAYGYTFGSGTRLTVV.

This clonotype has a count of ten or more. This sequence joins TRBV10-3 and TRBJ2-5; D possibly corresponds to TRBD2 (5 bases). With 3 bases removed from V and 5 bases from J, the gap between germline ends came to 16 bases. The CDR3 contains 15 residues. CDR1 is ENHRY, CDR2 SYGVKD, per germline. Here the CDR3 reads CAISDPTRARETQYF. The DNA of the CDR3 is TGTGCCATCAGTGACCCGACGAGGGCGAGGGAGACCCAGTACTTC.

The sample holds many counts of this clonotype. This sequence joins TRBV20-1 and TRBJ2-3, with TRBD1 identical over 9 bases. Germline V gives CDR1 DFQATT, CDR2 SNEGSKA (reference sequence). V shed 6 bases and J 4 bases; nucleotides not matched to a gene: 8. The CDR3 spans 14 residues. The CDR3 nucleotides are TGCAGTGCGTCTACAGGGGGCGCCGCAGATACGCAGTATTTT. This translates into CSASTGGAADTQYF.

The sample holds many counts of this clonotype. V and J are TRBV11-1 and TRBJ2-7; TRBD1 matches at 9 bases. V lost 5 bases to trimming and J lost 6 bases; unmatched junction nucleotides: 11. The CDR3 is 15 amino acids. Per germline, CDR1 SGHAT and CDR2 FQDESV (reference sequence). The CDR3 bases are TGTGCCAGCAGCCAGAACCGGGACAGGGTATTCGAGCAGTACTTC. As protein: CASSQNRDRVFEQYF.

This chain joins TRBV18 and TRBJ2-3, with D uncertain. Germline V lookup: CDR1 KGHSH, CDR2 LQKENI. The CDR3 length is 14 residues. V lost 1 base and J lost 4, with 9 bases in between. The CDR3 bases are TGTGCCAGCTCACCACAGGGTCTCCCAGATACGCAGTATTTT. Its protein is CASSPQGLPDTQYF.